These 3 T cell receptor beta chains originate from one sample sequenced in a study of siplizumab effects on memory and regulatory T cells. Profiling relied on immunoSEQ multiplex PCR, and the TCRdb table lists in-frame clones only, not all of them. Of about 82,000 clones listed, about nine tenths are singletons. Material: Tregs sorted from blood. The receptors stem from a human donor in good health.

The V gene is TRBV2, the J gene TRBJ2-4; 10 bases fit TRBD1. Germline V gene sequence: CDR1 SNHLY, CDR2 FYNNEI. The CDR3 consists of 18 residues. The V gene end was trimmed by 6 bases and the J gene end by 1 base; junction bases not matched to a gene: 12. CDR3 in amino acids: CASRGGTGDQLAKNIQYF. The CDR3 region has the DNA TGTGCCAGCAGGGGGGGGACAGGGGATCAACTGGCCAAAAACATTCAGTACTTC.

This clone is a singleton in its sample. This chain connects TRBV7-9 to TRBJ1-6, with 7 bases matching TRBD1. The V gene end was trimmed by 8 bases and the J gene end by 3 bases; junction bases not matched to a gene: 13. The CDR3 length is 17 residues. Germline assignment: CDR1 SEHNR and CDR2 FQNEAQ (reference sequence). The CDR3 loop is CASHYWRSGGYNSPLHF. CDR3 in DNA: TGTGCCAGCCACTATTGGAGGTCAGGGGGCTATAATTCACCCCTCCACTTT.

The chain recombines TRBV7-2 with TRBJ1-2; TRBD1 agrees at 8 bases. V shed 6 bases, J shed 7 bases, and the junction held 10 bases outside the gene matches. The germline CDR1 and CDR2 sequences are SGHTA and FQGNSA. There are 14 residues in the CDR3. CDR3 sequence: CASSDIRGTGGYTF. The CDR3 DNA reads TGTGCCAGCAGTGATATAAGGGGGACAGGTGGCTACACCTTC. The full variable domain, with the rest looked up from reference TRBV7-2 and TRBJ1-2, is GAGVSQSPSNKVTEKGKDVELRCDPISGHTALYWYRQSLGQGLEFLIYFQGNSAPDKSGLPSDRFSAERTGGSVSTLTIQRTQQEDSAVYLCASSDIRGTGGYTFGSGTRLTVV.